Below are 9 T cell receptor beta chains sequenced from a single sample in a study of cytomegalovirus exposure and HLA in healthy donors. Vbeta (60) and Jbeta (13) primers were used in the PCR. The method was immunoSEQ multiplex PCR; TCRdb's version includes in-frame clones alone and lacks a portion of them. The sample comprises some 150,000 clones, around 79% of which are singletons, and roughly 6.7% rests with the top ten. Material for sequencing was PBMCs. These receptors all stem from a woman aged 40 to 50 in good health and CMV-seropositive.

This clone was detected only a few times. This chain uses TRBV4-1 with TRBJ1-1; D possibly corresponds to TRBD1 (5 bases). Deletions cut 7 bases from V and 2 bases from J, with 14 bases between. Germline CDR1 MGHRA, CDR2 YSYEKL. CDR3 length: 14 amino acids. CDR3 nucleotides: TGCGCCAGCACCCTACAGGTTTCAAACACTGAAGCTTTCTTT. Protein sequence: CASTLQVSNTEAFF.

Comment on this clone: Distinct nucleotide sequences in the sample also encode this CDR3. The chain employs TRBV5-1 and TRBJ1-1; D perhaps matches TRBD1 (5 bases). V was shortened by 0 bases and J by 5 bases, with 11 bases between the two germline ends. Per germline, CDR1 SGHRS and CDR2 YFSETQ. The CDR3 is made up of 14 amino acids. The CDR3 DNA reads as TGCGCCAGCAGCTTGGGTGGGGGGGGGACTGAAGCTTTCTTT. Amino acid sequence: CASSLGGGGTEAFF.

This chain connects TRBV9 to TRBJ2-3; 13 positions agree with TRBD2. V dropped 3 bases and J dropped 3; count of bases not matched to a gene: 4. The CDR3 runs to 16 residues. The germline V gene encodes CDR1 SGDLS and CDR2 YYNGEE. CDR3 loop: CASSELAGGLTDTQYF. CDR3 nucleotide sequence: TGTGCCAGCAGCGAACTAGCGGGGGGGCTGACAGATACGCAGTATTTT. The full variable domain, its missing parts supplied by reference TRBV9 and TRBJ2-3, is DSGVTQTPKHLITATGQRVTLRCSPRSGDLSVYWYQQSLDQGLQFLIQYYNGEERAKGNILERFSAQQFPDLHSELNLSSLELGDSALYFCASSELAGGLTDTQYFGPGTRLTVL.

This clone was detected only a few times. V and J are TRBV6-1 and TRBJ2-2, with TRBD1 identical over 11 bases. CDR1 and CDR2 (germline): MNHNS, SASEGT. Losses at the gene ends were 6 bases for V and 7 bases for J; bases not matched to a gene: 4. This CDR3 has 14 amino acids. CDR3 region: CASSTGQGVGELFF. The CDR3 nucleotides read TGTGCCAGCAGCACGGGACAGGGGGTCGGGGAGCTGTTTTTT.

The rearrangement joins TRBV2 to TRBJ1-2; 8 bases fit TRBD1. Trimming cost V 4 bases and J 6 bases; bases outside gene matches: 13. Germline loops: CDR1 SNHLY, CDR2 FYNNEI. This CDR3 is built from 16 residues. The CDR3 is CASSVKLVQGANGYTF. In nucleotides, the CDR3 is TGTGCCAGCAGTGTTAAGCTCGTCCAGGGGGCGAATGGCTACACCTTC.

CDR3 bases: TGCGCCAGCAGCTTGGGTCAGGGGGATACGCAGTATTTT. This translates into CASSLGQGDTQYF. The chain has TRBV5-1 and TRBJ2-3; possible D gene TRBD1, 6 bases. The germline V and J ends were trimmed by 0 bases and 6 bases, with 8 bases remaining between them. The V gene's germline CDR1 is SGHRS and CDR2 YFSETQ. The CDR3 is made up of 13 amino acids.

The chain is built from TRBV6-1 and TRBJ1-2; possible D gene TRBD1, 5 bases. This CDR3 comprises 15 residues. The V end was cut by 4 bases, the J end by 4 bases, with 16 bases between. The germline gives CDR1 MNHNS, CDR2 SASEGT. The CDR3: CASSVGQATFYGYTF. The CDR3 DNA reads as TGTGCCAGCAGTGTGGGGCAGGCAACCTTCTATGGCTACACCTTC.

V and J are TRBV19 and TRBJ1-3; D remains unclear. Between the trimmed V and J ends, which lost 5 bases and 0 bases, there was a span of 8 bases. The germline V gene encodes CDR1 LNHDA and CDR2 SQIVND (reference sequence). The CDR3 length is 14 residues. This chain's CDR3 is CASSLGISGNTIYF. CDR3 bases: TGTGCCAGTAGTCTCGGGATCTCTGGAAACACCATATATTTT.

V is TRBV9 and J is TRBJ1-1; no reliable D call. CDR1 SGDLS and CDR2 YYNGEE come from the germline V gene. Trimming took off 0 bases at V and 4 bases at J, with 7 bases between the two ends. This CDR3 region has 13 residues. This chain's CDR3 is CASSVDTSTEAFF. The CDR3 DNA is TGTGCCAGCAGCGTAGATACATCCACTGAAGCTTTCTTT.